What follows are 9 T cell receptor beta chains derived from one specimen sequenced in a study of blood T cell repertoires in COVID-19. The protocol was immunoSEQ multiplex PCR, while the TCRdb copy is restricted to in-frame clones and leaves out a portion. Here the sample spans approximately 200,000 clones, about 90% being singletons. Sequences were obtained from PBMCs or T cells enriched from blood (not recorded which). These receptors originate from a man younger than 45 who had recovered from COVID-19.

The CDR3 loop is CASSRGTINQPQHF. The CDR3 nucleotides are TGCGCCAGCAGTCGGGGGACAATAAATCAGCCCCAGCATTTT. The chain is built from TRBV23-1 and TRBJ1-5; TRBD1 might be the D (6 bases). TRBV23-1 belongs to the ORF category, with a function that is uncertain. CDR3 length equals 14 residues. Trimming shortened V by 4 bases and J by 4 bases, and 11 bases separated the two germline ends.

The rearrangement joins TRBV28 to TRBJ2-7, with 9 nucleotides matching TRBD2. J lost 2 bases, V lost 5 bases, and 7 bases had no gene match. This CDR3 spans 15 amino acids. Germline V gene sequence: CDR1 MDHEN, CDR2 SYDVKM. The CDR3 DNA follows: TGTGCCAGCAGTCCCGCCGGGACTAGCCCCTACGAGCAGTACTTC. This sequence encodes CASSPAGTSPYEQYF.

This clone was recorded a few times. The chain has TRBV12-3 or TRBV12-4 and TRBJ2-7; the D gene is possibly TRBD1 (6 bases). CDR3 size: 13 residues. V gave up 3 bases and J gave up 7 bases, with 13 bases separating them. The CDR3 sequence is CASSLTDRGEQYF. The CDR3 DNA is TGTGCCAGCAGTTTGACAGATAGGGGGGAGCAGTACTTC.

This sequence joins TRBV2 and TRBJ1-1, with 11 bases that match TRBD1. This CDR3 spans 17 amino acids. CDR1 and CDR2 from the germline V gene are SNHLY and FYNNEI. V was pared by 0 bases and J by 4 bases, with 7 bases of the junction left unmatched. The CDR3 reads CASSEARTGGASTEAFF. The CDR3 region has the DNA TGTGCCAGCAGTGAAGCGCGGACAGGGGGCGCTTCCACTGAAGCTTTCTTT.

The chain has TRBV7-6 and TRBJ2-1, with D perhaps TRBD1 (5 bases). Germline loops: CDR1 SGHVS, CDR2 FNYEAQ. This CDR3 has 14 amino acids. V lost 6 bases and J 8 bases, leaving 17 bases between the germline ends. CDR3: CASSQGRFLDEQFF. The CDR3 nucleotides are TGTGCCAGCAGTCAGGGAAGGTTCTTGGATGAGCAGTTCTTC.

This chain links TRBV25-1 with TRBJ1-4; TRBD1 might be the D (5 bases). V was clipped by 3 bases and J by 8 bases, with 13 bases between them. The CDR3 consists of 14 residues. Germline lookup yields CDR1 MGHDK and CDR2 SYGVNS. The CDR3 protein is CASSELRQQEKLFF. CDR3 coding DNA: TGTGCCAGCAGTGAGCTGCGACAGCAAGAAAAACTGTTTTTT.

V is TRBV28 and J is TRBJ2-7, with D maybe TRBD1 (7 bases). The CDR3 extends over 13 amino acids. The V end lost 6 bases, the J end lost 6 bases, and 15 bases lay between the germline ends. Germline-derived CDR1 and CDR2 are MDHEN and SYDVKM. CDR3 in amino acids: CASRTTGRIEQYF. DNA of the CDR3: TGTGCCAGCAGGACGACAGGGAGGATCGAGCAGTACTTC.

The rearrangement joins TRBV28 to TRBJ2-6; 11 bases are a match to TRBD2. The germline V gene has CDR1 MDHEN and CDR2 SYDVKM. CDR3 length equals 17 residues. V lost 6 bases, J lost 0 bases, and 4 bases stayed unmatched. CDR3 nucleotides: TGTGCCAGCAGACTAGCGGGAGTAGACTCTGGGGCCAACGTCCTGACTTTC. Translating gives CASRLAGVDSGANVLTF.

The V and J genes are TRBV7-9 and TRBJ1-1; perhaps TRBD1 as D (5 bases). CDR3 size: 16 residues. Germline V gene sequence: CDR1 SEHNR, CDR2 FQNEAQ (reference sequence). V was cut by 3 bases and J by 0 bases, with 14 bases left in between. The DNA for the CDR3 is TGTGCCAGCAGCTTTTCCCCCCAGGGTATGAACACTGAAGCTTTCTTT. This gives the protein CASSFSPQGMNTEAFF.